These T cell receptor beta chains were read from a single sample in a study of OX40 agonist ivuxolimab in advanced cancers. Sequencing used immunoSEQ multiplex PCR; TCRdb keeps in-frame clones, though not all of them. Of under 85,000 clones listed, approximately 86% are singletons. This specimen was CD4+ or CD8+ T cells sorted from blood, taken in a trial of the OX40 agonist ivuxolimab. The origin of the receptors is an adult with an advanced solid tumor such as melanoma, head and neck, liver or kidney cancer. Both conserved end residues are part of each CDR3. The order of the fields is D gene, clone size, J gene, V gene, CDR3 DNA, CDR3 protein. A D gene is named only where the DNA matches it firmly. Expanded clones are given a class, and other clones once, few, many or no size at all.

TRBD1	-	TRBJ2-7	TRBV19	TGTGCCAGTAGTTCACGACGGGACAGGGGGGAGCAGTACTTC	CASSSRRDRGEQYF
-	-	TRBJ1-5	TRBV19	TGTGCCAGTAGTATTAGGGTCAGTATTCAGCCCCAGCATTTT	CASSIRVSIQPQHF
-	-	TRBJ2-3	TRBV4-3	TGCGCCAGCAGCCAGCAGTCAGCTAGCACAGATACGCAGTATTTT	CASSQQSASTDTQYF
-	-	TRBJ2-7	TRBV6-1	TGTGCCAGCAGTGAAGGTCCGGGGCAACTATACGAGCAGTACTTC	CASSEGPGQLYEQYF
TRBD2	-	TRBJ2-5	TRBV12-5	TGTGCTAGTGGTTTGGCTGGGCTAGCGGGAGGAGGGGAGACCCAGTACTTC	CASGLAGLAGGGETQYF
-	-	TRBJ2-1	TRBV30	TGTGCCTGGACGGGCAAGAACAATGAGCAGTTCTTC	CAWTGKNNEQFF
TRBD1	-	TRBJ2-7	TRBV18	TGTGCCAGCTCACCACGACAGGGGGCTGGGGAGCAGTACTTC	CASSPRQGAGEQYF
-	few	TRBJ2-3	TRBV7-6	TGTGCCAGCAGCTTAGCTGTTACCGATACGCAGTATTTT	CASSLAVTDTQYF
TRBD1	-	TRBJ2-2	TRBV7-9	TGTGCCAGCAGCCGAGGACAGGGGACCGGGGAGCTGTTTTTT	CASSRGQGTGELFF
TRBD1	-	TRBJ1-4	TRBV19	TGTGCCAGTAGGGGACAGGGTGGGAATGAAAAACTGTTTTTT	CASRGQGGNEKLFF
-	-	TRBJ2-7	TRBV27	TGTGCCAGCAGCCCCGCCGGGGCCAGCTCCTACGAGCAGTACTTC	CASSPAGASSYEQYF
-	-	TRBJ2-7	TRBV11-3	TGTGCCAGCAGCTACACGCGTCGGGGACAATACGAGCAGTACTTC	CASSYTRRGQYEQYF
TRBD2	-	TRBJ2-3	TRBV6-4	TGTGCCAGCAGTAACTTCGCGGGGGGTAGCACAGACACGCAGTATTTT	CASSNFAGGSTDTQYF
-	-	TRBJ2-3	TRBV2	TGTGCCAGCGCCAGACAGCGCCACACAGATACGCAGTATTTT	CASARQRHTDTQYF
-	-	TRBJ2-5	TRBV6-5	TGTGCCAGCAGTTACTCTTCAGGCCCCAAGAGACCCCAGTACTTC	CASSYSSGPKRPQYF
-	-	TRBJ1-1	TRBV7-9	TGTGCCAGCAGCTTAACTAACACTGAAGCTTTCTTT	CASSLTNTEAFF
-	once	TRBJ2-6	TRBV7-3	TGTGCCAGCAGCTTATCGGCAGCCATCTCTGGGGCCAACGTCCTGACTTTC	CASSLSAAISGANVLTF
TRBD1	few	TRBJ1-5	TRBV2	TGTGCCAGCAGAACTTCAGGGGGCCGCAATCAGCCCCAGCATTTT	CASRTSGGRNQPQHF
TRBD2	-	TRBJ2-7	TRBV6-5	TGTGCCAGCAGTTACTCGAGCCAGGGAGGGTACGAGCAGTACTTC	CASSYSSQGGYEQYF
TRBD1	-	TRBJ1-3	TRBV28	TGTGCCAGCAAAGGGGCAGGGGGCTCCTCTGGAAACACCATATATTTT	CASKGAGGSSGNTIYF
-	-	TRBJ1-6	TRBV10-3	TGTGCCGCGAACGCCCTGAATTCACCCCTCCACTTT	CAANALNSPLHF
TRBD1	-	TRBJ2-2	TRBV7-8	TGTGCCAGCAGCCCGAGGGACAGGGGAAACACCGGGGAGCTGTTTTTT	CASSPRDRGNTGELFF
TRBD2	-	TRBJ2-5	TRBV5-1	TGCGCCAGCAGCCCTCTAGCGGGGGCCCAAGAGACCCAGTACTTC	CASSPLAGAQETQYF
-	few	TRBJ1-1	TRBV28	TGTGCCAGCAGCTCGCCGGTGAGGACTGAAGCTTTCTTT	CASSSPVRTEAFF
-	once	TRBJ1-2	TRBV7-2	TGTGCCAGCAGCTTAGTTGGGGCTTATTATGGCTACACCTTC	CASSLVGAYYGYTF
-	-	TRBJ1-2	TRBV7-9	TGTGCCAGCAGCTTGGGCTTCGTCGCCTATGGCTACACCTTC	CASSLGFVAYGYTF
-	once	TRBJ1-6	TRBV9	TGTGCCAGCAGCGGTGAGCGTAACTTCAATTCACCCCTCCACTTT	CASSGERNFNSPLHF
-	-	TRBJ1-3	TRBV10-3	TGTGCCACCAGGGAGGATCAGACTGGAAGCACCATATATTTT	CATREDQTGSTIYF
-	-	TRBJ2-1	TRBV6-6	TGTGCCAGCAGTTCCGACAGGAGCTCCTACAATGAGCAGTTCTTC	CASSSDRSSYNEQFF
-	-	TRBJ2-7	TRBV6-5	TGTGCCAGCAGTCGACAGGTTTCTTACGAGCAGTACTTC	CASSRQVSYEQYF
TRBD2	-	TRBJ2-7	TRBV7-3	TGTGCCAGCAGCCGTAGCGGGGGCGCTTCCTACGAGCAGTACTTC	CASSRSGGASYEQYF
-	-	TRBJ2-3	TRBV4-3	TGCGCCAGCAGCCTTCAGACGGCCTCGGATACGCAGTATTTT	CASSLQTASDTQYF
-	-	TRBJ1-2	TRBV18	TGTGCCAGCTCACCAAAACAGGGCTATGGCTACACCTTC	CASSPKQGYGYTF
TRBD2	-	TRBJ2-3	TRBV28	TGTGCCAGCACTAGCGGGGGTGCTAGCACAGATACGCAGTATTTT	CASTSGGASTDTQYF
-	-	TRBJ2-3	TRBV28	TGTGCCAGCAGTCCAATATCAGGGCAAGATACGCAGTATTTT	CASSPISGQDTQYF
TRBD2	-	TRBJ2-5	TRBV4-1	TGCGCCAGCAGCCACGCAACTAGACAGACGCCGGGACTAGGGGGGGAGACCCAGTACTTC	CASSHATRQTPGLGGETQYF
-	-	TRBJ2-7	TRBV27	TGTGCCAGCAGCCGCAAGGGGGGGGGAGACAACGAGCAGTACTTC	CASSRKGGGDNEQYF
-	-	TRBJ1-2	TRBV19	TGTGCCAGTAGTATTTCGTTCTGGGTCGTCGGGCGGGACGGCTACACCTTC	CASSISFWVVGRDGYTF
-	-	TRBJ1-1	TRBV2	TGTGCCAGCAGTCAGAAGCCCGGGAACACTGAAGCTTTCTTT	CASSQKPGNTEAFF
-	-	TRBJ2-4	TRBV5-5	TGTGCCAGCAGCTTGATAGGGGCAGGTGAGGCCAAAAACATTCAGTACTTC	CASSLIGAGEAKNIQYF
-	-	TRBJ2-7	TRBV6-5	TGTGCCAGCACCGAAACAGGGTTCGAGCAGTACTTC	CASTETGFEQYF
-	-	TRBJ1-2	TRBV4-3	TGCGCCAGCAGCCCCACTCGTAACTATGGCTACACCTTC	CASSPTRNYGYTF
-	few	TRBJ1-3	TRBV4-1	TGCGCCAGCAGCCACTACTTGACCGCGGGCTCTGGAAACACCATATATTTT	CASSHYLTAGSGNTIYF